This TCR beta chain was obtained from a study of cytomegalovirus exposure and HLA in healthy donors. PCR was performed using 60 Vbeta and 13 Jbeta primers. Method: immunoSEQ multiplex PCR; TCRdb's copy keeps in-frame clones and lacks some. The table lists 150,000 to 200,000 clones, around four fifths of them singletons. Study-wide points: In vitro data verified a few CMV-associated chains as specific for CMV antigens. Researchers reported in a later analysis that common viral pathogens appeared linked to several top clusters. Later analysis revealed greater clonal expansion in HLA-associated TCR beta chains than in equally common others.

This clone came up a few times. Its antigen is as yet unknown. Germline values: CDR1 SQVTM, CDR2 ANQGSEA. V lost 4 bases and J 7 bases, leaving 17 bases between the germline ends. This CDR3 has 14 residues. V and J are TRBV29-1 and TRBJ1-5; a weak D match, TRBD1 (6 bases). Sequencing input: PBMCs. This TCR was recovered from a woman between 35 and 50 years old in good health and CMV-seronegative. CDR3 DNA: TGCAGCGTTGCAGGTACAGGGAGGGACCAGCCCCAGCATTTT. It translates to CSVAGTGRDQPQHF. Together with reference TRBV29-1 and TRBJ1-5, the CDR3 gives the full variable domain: SAVISQKPSRDICQRGTSLTIQCQVDSQVTMMFWYRQQPGQSLTLIATANQGSEATYESGFVIDKFPISRPNLTFSTLTVSNMSPEDSSIYLCSVAGTGRDQPQHFGDGTRLSIL.